The rows below give T cell receptor beta chains drawn from one sample of a study of shared clonotypes between healthy human individuals. Clones were read by immunoSEQ multiplex PCR, and TCRdb kept only the in-frame ones, dropping some. Of 550,000 to 750,000 clones detected, just over 90% appear once; the ten largest clones hold about 24%. The specimen was naive CD8+ T cells sorted from blood. The receptors shown here come from a man aged 25 to 40 in good health. Both conserved end residues are part of each CDR3. A D gene is named only where the DNA matches it firmly. Clone sizes are given selectively: once, few, many, or a class where the clone is expanded.

TRBV14	.	TRBJ2-7	.	TGTGCCAGCAGCCAAGAAAGGGGCTCCTACGAGCAGTACTTC	CASSQERGSYEQYF
TRBV27	.	TRBJ2-7	.	TGTGCCAGCAGTTTATCAGGGGTGACCGGCGAGCAGTACTTC	CASSLSGVTGEQYF
TRBV7-9	.	TRBJ2-7	few	TGTGCCAGCAGCGGCCAGGAGACCTACGAGCAGTACTTC	CASSGQETYEQYF
TRBV27	.	TRBJ1-4	.	TGTGCCAGCAGTCTTAACGATGGCGATGAAAAACTGTTTTTT	CASSLNDGDEKLFF
TRBV7-8	.	TRBJ1-5	.	TGTGCCAGCAGCCCCAGCCTCAAGGGTCAGCCCCAGCATTTT	CASSPSLKGQPQHF
TRBV5-1	.	TRBJ2-2	.	TGCGCCAGCAGCTTGAAAACCCTTTCCGGGGAGCTGTTTTTT	CASSLKTLSGELFF
TRBV9	.	TRBJ2-6	.	TGTGCCAGCAGCGTAGAGGCGCCAGGGTCTGGGGCCAACGTCCTGACTTTC	CASSVEAPGSGANVLTF
TRBV6-1	.	TRBJ2-1	.	TGTGCCAGCAGTGAAGCCTGGCATGTCGGAGGAAGTAACAATGAGCAGTTCTTC	CASSEAWHVGGSNNEQFF
TRBV28	.	TRBJ2-7	.	TGTGCCAGCAGTTTATTTGGCGGGAACTACGAGCAGTACTTC	CASSLFGGNYEQYF
TRBV6-5	TRBD1	TRBJ2-5	.	TGTGCCAGCAGCCAGGGGACAGGGGTCCGAGGGACCCAGTACTTC	CASSQGTGVRGTQYF
TRBV18	.	TRBJ1-2	.	TGTGCCAGCTCACCTCCCGACAGGTCGGTCCTCTATGGCTACACCTTC	CASSPPDRSVLYGYTF
TRBV7-9	.	TRBJ2-1	.	TGTGCCAGCAGCTTTACAGACTCTTACAATGAGCAGTTCTTC	CASSFTDSYNEQFF
TRBV5-6	.	TRBJ1-5	.	TGTGCCAGCAGCTTGCGACGGACCGAGCCCCAGCATTTT	CASSLRRTEPQHF
TRBV4-1	.	TRBJ2-7	.	TGCGCCAGCAGCCAAGATTTTACTAGCTTCTCCTACGAGCAGTACTTC	CASSQDFTSFSYEQYF
TRBV6-1	.	TRBJ2-2	.	TGTGCCAGCCGACCCACCGGGGAGCTGTTTTTT	CASRPTGELFF
TRBV4-2	.	TRBJ2-1	.	TGTGCCAGCAGCCCCGGGCCGACAGGGGGTTTCGCGGGAGGGTCCTACAATGAGCAGTTCTTC	CASSPGPTGGFAGGSYNEQFF
TRBV4-1	TRBD2	TRBJ2-7	.	TGCGCCAGCAGCCAATCTAGCGGCTACTACGAGCAGTACTTC	CASSQSSGYYEQYF
TRBV4-1	.	TRBJ2-1	.	TGCGCCACTACCCGGGGAACAAACAATGAGCAGTTCTTC	CATTRGTNNEQFF
TRBV10-3	.	TRBJ2-7	.	TGTGCCATCAGTGTTGACAGGAGCTCCTACGAGCAGTACTTC	CAISVDRSSYEQYF
TRBV5-4	.	TRBJ2-1	.	TGTGCCAGCAGCTTGGTTGGGTTTTTCAATGAGCAGTTCTTC	CASSLVGFFNEQFF
TRBV7-6	TRBD2	TRBJ2-1	.	TGTGCCAGCAGCTTAGGGCTTTTGCGGGAGGGCCTCGGGGAGCAGTTCTTC	CASSLGLLREGLGEQFF
TRBV7-2	.	TRBJ2-3	.	TGTGCCAGCAGACTAGACGGGATGTGGATGGATCAGTATTTT	CASRLDGMWMDQYF
TRBV29-1	.	TRBJ2-2	.	TGCAGCGTTTACGAACAGGGATCGCTCGGGGAGCTGTTTTTT	CSVYEQGSLGELFF
TRBV27	.	TRBJ1-5	.	TGTGCCAGCAGTCCGCGTGAGGGCCGGCCCCAGCATTTT	CASSPREGRPQHF
TRBV27	.	TRBJ2-2	.	TGTGCCACCCAAGTAATGACAGGTGCTCCCACCGGGGAGCTGTTTTTT	CATQVMTGAPTGELFF
TRBV11-2	.	TRBJ2-2	.	TGTGCCAGCAGCCCGGGACGGGCGAACACCGGGGAGCTGTTTTTT	CASSPGRANTGELFF
TRBV7-9	.	TRBJ1-4	.	TGTGCCAGCAGCCGGGTGGGCCTAAATGAAAAACTGTTTTTT	CASSRVGLNEKLFF
TRBV28	.	TRBJ1-3	.	TGTGCCAGCAGTTTATCTTGGCCGTGGCACTCTGGAAACACCATATATTTT	CASSLSWPWHSGNTIYF
TRBV7-2	.	TRBJ2-3	.	TGTGCCAGCAGCTTAATTCCGACACCGGACTTTACCCACTCGCAGTATTTT	CASSLIPTPDFTHSQYF
TRBV4-1	.	TRBJ1-1	.	TGCGCCAGCAGCCATCTTGGCGGGCGTGACACTGAAGCTTTCTTT	CASSHLGGRDTEAFF
TRBV19	.	TRBJ1-1	.	TGTGCCAGTAGTATTGTTTCCCTTTCCGAAGCTTTCTTT	CASSIVSLSEAFF
TRBV6-1	TRBD1	TRBJ2-7	.	TGTGCCAGCAGTGGGACAGGGGGCTACGAGCAGTACTTC	CASSGTGGYEQYF
TRBV4-1	.	TRBJ1-1	.	TGCGCCAGCAGCCAAGATCCCCACAGGGATAGGGGCACTGAAGCTTTCTTT	CASSQDPHRDRGTEAFF
TRBV2	TRBD2	TRBJ2-1	.	TGTGCCAGCAGTGCTGGGCTAGCGGAGAGGAGTGAGCAGTTCTTC	CASSAGLAERSEQFF
TRBV21-1	.	TRBJ2-7	.	TGTGCCAGCAGCAAAGTCGGACTAGCGGGCCCTAACGCCCCCTACGAGCAGTACTTC	CASSKVGLAGPNAPYEQYF
TRBV15	TRBD1	TRBJ1-5	.	TGTGCCACCAGCAGTAATCCACAGGGGGCCGATCAGCCCCAGCATTTT	CATSSNPQGADQPQHF
TRBV5-5	.	TRBJ1-5	.	TGTGCCAGCAGCTTGGGTCAGTTCAATCAGCCCCAGCATTTT	CASSLGQFNQPQHF
TRBV7-6	.	TRBJ2-7	.	TGTGCCAGCAGCTTAGACAGGGAGGGCACCTACGAGCAGTACTTC	CASSLDREGTYEQYF
TRBV5-1	TRBD1	TRBJ1-1	once	TGCGCCAGCAGCTTCCCAGGGGACAGGAACACTGAAGCTTTCTTT	CASSFPGDRNTEAFF
TRBV29-1	.	TRBJ1-1	.	TGCAGCGTTACAGCCGACAGGAACACTGAAGCTTTCTTT	CSVTADRNTEAFF
TRBV27	.	TRBJ2-2	.	TGTGCCAGCAGGACTTCACCAGTACCCGCGAACACCGGGGAGCTGTTTTTT	CASRTSPVPANTGELFF
TRBV28	TRBD2	TRBJ2-1	.	TGTGCCAGCAGTTTATGGGTAGCGGGAAGGAATCATGAGCAGTTCTTC	CASSLWVAGRNHEQFF
TRBV6-1	.	TRBJ2-7	.	TGTGCCAGCAGCCCCAGCGGGCGAAGTACCTACGAGCAGTACTTC	CASSPSGRSTYEQYF
TRBV7-9	TRBD1	TRBJ1-1	.	TGTGCCAGCAGCCCCGTGACTTGGACAGGGAACACTGAAGCTTTCTTT	CASSPVTWTGNTEAFF
TRBV21-1	.	TRBJ2-7	.	TGTGCCAGCAGACCGATGCGGTCGGCAACTCGCTACGAGCAGTACTTC	CASRPMRSATRYEQYF
TRBV28	TRBD2	TRBJ2-1	.	TGTGCCAGCAGTTTAGCGGGAGGGTTTGTGTACAATGAGCAGTTCTTC	CASSLAGGFVYNEQFF
TRBV27	TRBD2	TRBJ2-4	.	TGTGCCAGCAGGTCCGGGACTAGCGAGAAAAACATTCAGTACTTC	CASRSGTSEKNIQYF
TRBV11-2	TRBD1	TRBJ2-3	.	TGTGCCAGCAGCCACGGGACAGGAGGGCCAGATACGCAGTATTTT	CASSHGTGGPDTQYF
TRBV7-3	TRBD2	TRBJ2-2	.	TGTGCCAGCAGCCTTCTAGCGGGAGGCGAAACCGGGGAGCTGTTTTTT	CASSLLAGGETGELFF
TRBV4-2	.	TRBJ1-5	.	TGTGCCAGCAGCCAAGGCCAGGGTCATAATCAGCCCCAGCATTTT	CASSQGQGHNQPQHF
TRBV14	.	TRBJ1-2	.	TGTGCCAGCCCTATTCGACCGGGGCGCGGACCTGGCTACACCTTC	CASPIRPGRGPGYTF
TRBV29-1	TRBD1	TRBJ2-3	.	TGCAGCGTTGAACAGGGGGCGCGAAATACGCAGTATTTT	CSVEQGARNTQYF